This is a list of T cell receptor beta chains from one sample in a study of regulatory T cells in long-lasting Graves disease. MiXCR was run by TCRdb on the multiplex PCR reads, yielding one entry per CDR3 protein. The sample holds more than 450,000 distinct CDR3 sequences; roughly 17% are singletons and the top ten take 9% to 15%. These same data were also listed under a study on T cells in Graves' hyperthyroidism and ophthalmopathy.

Sequencing was performed on peripheral blood mononuclear cells (PBMCs), taken at new diagnosis, from a patient treated with antithyroid drugs. Receptor source: a man in his forties or fifties with Graves disease. Each CDR3 is given with its conserved first and last residue. A D gene is named only where the DNA matches it firmly. The size of a clone is reported for some rows only, either as once, few or many, or as a class for expanded clones.

CDR3aa | CDR3nt | j_gene | v_gene | abundance | d_gene
CASSHFKSGRGHNEQFF | TGTGCCAGCAGCCATTTTAAAAGCGGGAGGGGCCACAATGAGCAGTTCTTC | TRBJ2-1 | TRBV14 | many | TRBD2
CASSLLGEQTQYF | TGTGCCAGCAGCCTCCTGGGGGAGCAGACCCAGTACTTC | TRBJ2-5 | TRBV3-1 | NA | NA
CASSHDGYTEAFF | TGCGCCAGCAGCCACGATGGGTACACTGAAGCTTTCTTT | TRBJ1-1 | TRBV5-1 | many | NA
CASSSGPGGTEAFF | TGTGCCAGCAGCAGCGGTCCGGGGGGCACTGAAGCTTTCTTT | TRBJ1-1 | TRBV7-9 | many | NA
CASSLEGTGVGTDTQYF | TGTGCCAGCAGCTTAGAGGGTACGGGAGTCGGCACAGATACGCAGTATTTT | TRBJ2-3 | TRBV7-9 | NA | NA
CATSEAGTGTLSNQPQHF | TGTGCCACCAGTGAGGCCGGGACAGGTACTCTTAGCAATCAGCCCCAGCATTTT | TRBJ1-5 | TRBV24-1 | few | TRBD1
CASSQIPGRRQETQYF | TGTGCCAGCAGTCAAATCCCAGGGAGGCGGCAAGAGACCCAGTACTTC | TRBJ2-5 | TRBV2 | many | NA
CASSQGIQGNQPQHF | TGTGCCAGCAGCCAAGGTATACAGGGCAATCAGCCCCAGCATTTT | TRBJ1-5 | TRBV3-1 | many | NA
CASSAWDRPGNTIYF | TGTGCCAGCAGTGCCTGGGACCGGCCTGGAAACACCATATATTTT | TRBJ1-3 | TRBV2 | many | NA
CASRDGTGHNEQFF | TGTGCCAGCAGAGATGGGACAGGCCACAATGAGCAGTTCTTC | TRBJ2-1 | TRBV7-9 | few | TRBD1
CSARDPGEGGGEQYF | TGCAGTGCTAGAGATCCCGGGGAGGGCGGAGGAGAGCAGTACTTC | TRBJ2-7 | TRBV20-1 | many | TRBD2
CSAKGQGIGDTQYF | TGCAGTGCTAAAGGACAGGGAATAGGAGATACGCAGTATTTT | TRBJ2-3 | TRBV20-1 | many | TRBD1
CSARAKGSAGFSKNIQYF | TGCAGTGCCCGAGCCAAAGGATCGGCAGGGTTTTCCAAAAACATTCAGTACTTC | TRBJ2-4 | TRBV20-1 | few | NA
CASSQDNAGHRELFF | TGTGCCAGCAGCCAAGATAACGCAGGTCACCGGGAGCTGTTTTTT | TRBJ2-2 | TRBV14 | many | NA
CASSFSGVQFF | TGTGCCAGCAGTTTCTCCGGCGTGCAGTTCTTC | TRBJ2-1 | TRBV27 | many | NA
CAGSVVGQEETQYF | TGTGCCGGCAGCGTAGTGGGCCAAGAAGAGACCCAGTACTTC | TRBJ2-5 | TRBV9 | NA | NA
CASSLGTGVTYEQYF | TGCGCCAGCAGCTTGGGGACAGGGGTTACCTACGAGCAGTACTTC | TRBJ2-7 | TRBV5-1 | once | TRBD1
CASRFGTGGNQPQHF | TGTGCCAGCAGGTTCGGGACAGGGGGCAATCAGCCCCAGCATTTT | TRBJ1-5 | TRBV12-3/TRBV12-4 | NA | TRBD1
CASSPILLGLGRTDTQYF | TGTGCCAGCAGCCCGATACTCCTGGGACTGGGCCGCACAGATACGCAGTATTTT | TRBJ2-3 | TRBV7-2 | NA | NA
CASSLGQGAAFF | TGTGCCAGCAGCTTGGGACAGGGGGCGGCTTTCTTT | TRBJ1-1 | TRBV7-3 | NA | TRBD1
CASSWEGLTDTQYF | TGTGCCAGCAGCTGGGAGGGCCTTACAGATACGCAGTATTTT | TRBJ2-3 | TRBV9 | NA | TRBD2
CASSPRTGPAKNIQYF | TGCGCCAGCAGCCCTCGGACAGGGCCAGCCAAAAACATTCAGTACTTC | TRBJ2-4 | TRBV4-1 | NA | TRBD1
CAISVQPGGSGELFF | TGTGCCATCAGTGTACAACCAGGGGGCTCCGGGGAGCTGTTTTTT | TRBJ2-2 | TRBV10-3 | many | TRBD1
CASSLSTGSDGYTF | TGTGCCAGCAGTTTATCGACAGGGAGTGACGGCTACACCTTC | TRBJ1-2 | TRBV28 | NA | TRBD1
CASSQEPSGSGEQFF | TGCGCCAGCAGCCAAGAGCCTAGCGGGAGCGGTGAGCAGTTCTTC | TRBJ2-1 | TRBV4-1 | NA | TRBD2
CASSPGHTNTGELFF | TGCGCCAGCAGCCCGGGACACACGAACACCGGGGAGCTGTTTTTT | TRBJ2-2 | TRBV5-1 | few | NA
CASSIRTSGRTYEQYF | TGTGCCAGCAGTATAAGGACTAGCGGGAGGACCTACGAGCAGTACTTC | TRBJ2-7 | TRBV28 | many | TRBD2
CASSSTGTSNEKLFF | TGTGCCAGCAGCTCGACCGGGACCTCTAATGAAAAACTGTTTTTT | TRBJ1-4 | TRBV9 | many | NA
CASMDYNSPLHF | TGTGCCAGCATGGACTATAATTCACCCCTCCACTTT | TRBJ1-6 | TRBV27 | few | NA
CSARDETGQGFSGRDTDTQYF | TGCAGTGCTAGAGACGAAACGGGACAGGGGTTTAGCGGGAGGGACACAGATACGCAGTATTTT | TRBJ2-3 | TRBV20-1 | NA | NA
CATGALAGVDTQYF | TGTGCCACTGGGGCTCTAGCGGGAGTAGATACGCAGTATTTT | TRBJ2-3 | TRBV24-1 | many | TRBD2
CAWSVNSGANVLTF | TGTGCCTGGAGTGTAAACTCTGGGGCCAACGTCCTGACTTTC | TRBJ2-6 | TRBV30 | NA | NA
CAISEIALPYEQYF | TGTGCCATCAGTGAGATAGCTTTACCCTACGAGCAGTACTTC | TRBJ2-7 | TRBV10-3 | many | NA
CASRLQGFGNTIYF | TGTGCCAGCAGATTGCAGGGGTTTGGAAACACCATATATTTT | TRBJ1-3 | TRBV28 | NA | NA
CSASGGQGYNSPLHF | TGCAGTGCTAGTGGGGGACAGGGGTATAATTCACCCCTCCACTTT | TRBJ1-6 | TRBV20-1 | many | TRBD1
CSAVDRRSTGELFF | TGCAGTGCTGTTGACAGGCGGTCCACCGGGGAGCTGTTTTTT | TRBJ2-2 | TRBV20-1 | many | NA
CASSHPGTGVNEQFF | TGTGCCAGCAGTCACCCCGGGACTGGGGTGAATGAGCAGTTCTTC | TRBJ2-1 | TRBV28 | many | NA
CSARGPRGFQFF | TGCAGTGCTAGAGGCCCCCGTGGTTTTCAGTTCTTC | TRBJ2-1 | TRBV20-1 | few | NA
CASTLGQGAVNEQFF | TGTGCCAGCACCCTAGGACAGGGGGCAGTCAATGAGCAGTTCTTC | TRBJ2-1 | TRBV28 | many | TRBD1
CASTPQGRTNTEAFF | TGTGCCAGCACCCCCCAGGGCAGGACGAACACTGAAGCTTTCTTT | TRBJ1-1 | TRBV2 | many | NA
CASIPSTGSEKLFF | TGTGCCAGCATCCCCTCTACAGGTAGCGAAAAACTGTTTTTT | TRBJ1-4 | TRBV28 | few | NA
CASSLSDSYEQYF | TGTGCCAGCAGTTTGTCAGACTCCTACGAGCAGTACTTC | TRBJ2-7 | TRBV12-3/TRBV12-4 | many | NA
CAISDWSVNTEAFF | TGTGCCATCAGTGATTGGTCAGTGAACACTGAAGCTTTCTTT | TRBJ1-1 | TRBV10-3 | many | NA
CASRNLQGKNTEAFF | TGTGCCAGCAGGAACCTACAGGGAAAGAACACTGAAGCTTTCTTT | TRBJ1-1 | TRBV5-5 | few | NA
CSVMTENNYGYTF | TGCAGCGTTATGACAGAGAACAACTATGGCTACACCTTC | TRBJ1-2 | TRBV29-1 | few | NA
CASIQGRGTDTQYF | TGTGCCAGTATACAGGGACGGGGCACAGATACGCAGTATTTT | TRBJ2-3 | TRBV19 | NA | NA
CASRYSGGYNEQFF | TGTGCCAGCAGGTACTCCGGTGGCTACAATGAGCAGTTCTTC | TRBJ2-1 | TRBV28 | many | NA
CVSGAGMNTEAFF | TGTGTTTCGGGGGCCGGGATGAACACTGAAGCTTTCTTT | TRBJ1-1 | TRBV7-9 | NA | NA
CASSPERNEQYF | TGTGCCAGCTCACCAGAGCGTAACGAGCAGTACTTC | TRBJ2-7 | TRBV18 | NA | NA